This TCR beta chain originates from a study of cytomegalovirus exposure and HLA in healthy donors. PCR involved 60 Vbeta and 13 Jbeta primers. Assay: immunoSEQ multiplex PCR; the TCRdb copy retains only in-frame clones and omits some. This table holds about 150,000 clones, roughly 81% found once. V was shortened by 1 base and J by 5 bases, with 18 bases between the two germline ends. Germline-derived CDR1 and CDR2 are SGHRS and YFSETQ. This CDR3 spans 17 amino acids. The sample holds one count of this clone. The chain employs TRBV5-1 and TRBJ1-4; possibly TRBD1 for D (6 bases). Sequencing used PBMCs. The receptor was isolated from a woman under 30 in good health and CMV-seronegative. The DNA of the CDR3 is TGCGCCAGCAGCTTGTATCGAGGGCAGGGGCTGAATGAAAAACTGTTTTTT. Its protein product is CASSLYRGQGLNEKLFF.